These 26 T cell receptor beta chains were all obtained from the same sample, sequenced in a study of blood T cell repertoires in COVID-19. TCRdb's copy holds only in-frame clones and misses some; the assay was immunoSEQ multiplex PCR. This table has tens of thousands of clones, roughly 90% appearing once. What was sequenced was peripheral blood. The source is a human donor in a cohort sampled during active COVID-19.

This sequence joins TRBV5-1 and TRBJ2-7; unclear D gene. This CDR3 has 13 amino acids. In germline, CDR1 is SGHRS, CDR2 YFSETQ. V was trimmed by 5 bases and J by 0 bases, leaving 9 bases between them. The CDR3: CASRRQPSYEQYF. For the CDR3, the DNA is TGCGCCAGCAGGAGGCAGCCCTCCTACGAGCAGTACTTC.

CDR3: CASSPYPRQGHFTYGYTF. CDR3 coding DNA: TGTGCCAGCAGCCCCTACCCTAGACAGGGCCATTTTACGTATGGCTACACCTTC. The J gene is TRBJ1-2, the V gene TRBV9; TRBD1 matches 7 bases. Per the germline V gene, CDR1 is SGDLS and CDR2 is YYNGEE. V gave up 4 bases and J gave up 5 bases; unmatched junction bases: 20. The CDR3 loop spans 18 amino acids.

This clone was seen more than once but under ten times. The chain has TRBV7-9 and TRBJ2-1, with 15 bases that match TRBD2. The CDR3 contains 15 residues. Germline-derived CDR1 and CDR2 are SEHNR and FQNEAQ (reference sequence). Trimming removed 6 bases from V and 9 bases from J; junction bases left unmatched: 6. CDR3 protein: CASSRTSGGAFEQFF. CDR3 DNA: TGTGCCAGCAGTCGGACTAGCGGGGGGGCCTTTGAGCAGTTCTTC.

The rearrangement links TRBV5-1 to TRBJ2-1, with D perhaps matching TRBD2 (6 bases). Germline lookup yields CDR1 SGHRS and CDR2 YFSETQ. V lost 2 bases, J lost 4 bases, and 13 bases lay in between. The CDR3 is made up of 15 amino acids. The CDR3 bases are TGCGCCAGCAGCTTTAGGGAGGTCACGTACAATGAGCAGTTCTTC. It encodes CASSFREVTYNEQFF.

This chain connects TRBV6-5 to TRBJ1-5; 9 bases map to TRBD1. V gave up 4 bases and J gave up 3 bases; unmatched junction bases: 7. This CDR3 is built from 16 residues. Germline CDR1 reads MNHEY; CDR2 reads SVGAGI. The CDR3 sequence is CASSSMGQGTNQPQHF. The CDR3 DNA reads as TGTGCCAGCAGTTCGATGGGACAGGGAACCAATCAGCCCCAGCATTTT.

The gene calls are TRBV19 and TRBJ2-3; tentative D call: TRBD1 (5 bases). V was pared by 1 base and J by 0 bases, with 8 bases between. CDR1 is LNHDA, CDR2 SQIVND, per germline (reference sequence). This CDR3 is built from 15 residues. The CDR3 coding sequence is TGTGCCAGTAGTATAGCCGACAGAAGCACAGATACGCAGTATTTT. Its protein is CASSIADRSTDTQYF. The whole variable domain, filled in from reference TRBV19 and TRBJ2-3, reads DGGITQSPKYLFRKEGQNVTLSCEQNLNHDAMYWYRQDPGQGLRLIYYSQIVNDFQKGDIAEGYSVSREKKESFPLTVTSAQKNPTAFYLCASSIADRSTDTQYFGPGTRLTVL.

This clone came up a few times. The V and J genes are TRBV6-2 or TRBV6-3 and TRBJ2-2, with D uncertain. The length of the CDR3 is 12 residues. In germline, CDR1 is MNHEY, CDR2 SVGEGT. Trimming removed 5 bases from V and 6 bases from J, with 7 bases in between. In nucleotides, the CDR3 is TGTGCCAGCAGTCCCACTCCCGGGGAGCTGTTTTTT. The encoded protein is CASSPTPGELFF.

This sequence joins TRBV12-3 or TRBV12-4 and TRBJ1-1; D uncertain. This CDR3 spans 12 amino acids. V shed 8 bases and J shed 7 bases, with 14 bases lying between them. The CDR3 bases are TGTGCCAGCGACAATGGATTGCATGAAGCTTTCTTT. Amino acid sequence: CASDNGLHEAFF.

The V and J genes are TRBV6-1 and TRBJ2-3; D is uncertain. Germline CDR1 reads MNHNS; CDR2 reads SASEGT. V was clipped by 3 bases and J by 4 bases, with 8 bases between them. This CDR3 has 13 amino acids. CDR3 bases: TGTGCCAGCAGTGATCGTTCGGCAGATACGCAGTATTTT. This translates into CASSDRSADTQYF.

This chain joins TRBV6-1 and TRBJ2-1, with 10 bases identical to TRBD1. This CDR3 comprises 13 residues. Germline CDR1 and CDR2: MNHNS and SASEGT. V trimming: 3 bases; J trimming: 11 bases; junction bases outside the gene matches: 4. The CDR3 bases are TGTGCCAGCAGTGAGGGACAGGGGAATAAGCAGTTCTTC. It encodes CASSEGQGNKQFF.

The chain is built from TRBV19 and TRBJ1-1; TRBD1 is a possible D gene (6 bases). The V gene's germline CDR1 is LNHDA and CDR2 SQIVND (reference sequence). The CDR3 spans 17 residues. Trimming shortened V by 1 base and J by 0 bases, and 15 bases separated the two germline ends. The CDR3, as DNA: TGTGCCAGTAGTATAGCACAAGGACAGACCCTGAACACTGAAGCTTTCTTT. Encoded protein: CASSIAQGQTLNTEAFF.

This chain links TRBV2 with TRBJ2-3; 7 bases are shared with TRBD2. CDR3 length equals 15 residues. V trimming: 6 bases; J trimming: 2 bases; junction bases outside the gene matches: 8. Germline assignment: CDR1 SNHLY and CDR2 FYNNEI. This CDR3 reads CASRLTSSPTDTQYF. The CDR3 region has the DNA TGTGCCAGCAGGCTGACTAGCAGCCCCACAGATACGCAGTATTTT.

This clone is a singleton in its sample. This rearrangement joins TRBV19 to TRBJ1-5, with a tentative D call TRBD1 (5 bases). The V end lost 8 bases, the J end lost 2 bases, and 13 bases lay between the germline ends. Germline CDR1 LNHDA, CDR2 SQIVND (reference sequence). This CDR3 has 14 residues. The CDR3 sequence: CASSGGLGNQPQHF. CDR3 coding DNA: TGTGCCAGTTCCGGGGGGTTAGGCAATCAGCCCCAGCATTTT.

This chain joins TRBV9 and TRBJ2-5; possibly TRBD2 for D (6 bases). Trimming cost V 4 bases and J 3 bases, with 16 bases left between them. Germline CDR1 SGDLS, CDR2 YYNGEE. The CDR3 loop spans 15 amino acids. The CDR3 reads CASSPHVSGEETQYF. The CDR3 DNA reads TGTGCCAGCAGCCCTCATGTCTCGGGAGAAGAGACCCAGTACTTC.

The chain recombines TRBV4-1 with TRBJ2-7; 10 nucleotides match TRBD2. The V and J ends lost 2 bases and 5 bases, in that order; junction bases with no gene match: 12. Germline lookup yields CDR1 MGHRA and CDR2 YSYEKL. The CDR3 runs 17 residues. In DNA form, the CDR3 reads TGCGCCAGCAGCCAACCCCCTACTAGCGGGGTTTTCAACGAGCAGTACTTC. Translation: CASSQPPTSGVFNEQYF.

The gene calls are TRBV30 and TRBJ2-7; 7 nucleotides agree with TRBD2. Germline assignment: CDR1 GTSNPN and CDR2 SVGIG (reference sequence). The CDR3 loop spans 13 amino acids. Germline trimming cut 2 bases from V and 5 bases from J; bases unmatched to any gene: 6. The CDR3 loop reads CAWSWEGYDEQYF. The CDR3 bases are TGTGCCTGGAGTTGGGAGGGTTATGACGAGCAGTACTTC.

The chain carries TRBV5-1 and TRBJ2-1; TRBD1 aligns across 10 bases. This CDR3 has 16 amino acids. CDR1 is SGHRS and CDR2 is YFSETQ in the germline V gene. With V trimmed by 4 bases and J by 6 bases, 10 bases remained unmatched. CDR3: CASSTDDRGQGNEQFF. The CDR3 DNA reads TGCGCCAGCAGCACCGACGACAGGGGGCAAGGCAATGAGCAGTTCTTC.

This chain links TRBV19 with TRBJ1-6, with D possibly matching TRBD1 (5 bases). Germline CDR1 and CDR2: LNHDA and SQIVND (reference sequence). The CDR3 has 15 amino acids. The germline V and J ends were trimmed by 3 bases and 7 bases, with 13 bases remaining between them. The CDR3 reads CASSILQETNSPLHF. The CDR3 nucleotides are TGTGCCAGTAGTATCCTACAGGAAACCAATTCACCCCTCCACTTT.

CDR3 sequence: CASNSPGISNQPQHF. The CDR3 region has the DNA TGTGCCAGCAATTCTCCAGGGATAAGCAATCAGCCCCAGCATTTT. The rearrangement uses TRBV28 and TRBJ1-5; a possible D gene is TRBD1 (5 bases). V gave up 7 bases and J gave up 1 base, with 14 bases separating them. The CDR3 covers 15 residues. Germline V CDR1 and CDR2: MDHEN, SYDVKM. Full variable domain (remainder filled in from reference TRBV28 and TRBJ1-5): DVKVTQSSRYLVKRTGEKVFLECVQDMDHENMFWYRQDPGLGLRLIYFSYDVKMKEKGDIPEGYSVSREKKERFSLILESASTNQTSMYLCASNSPGISNQPQHFGDGTRLSIL.

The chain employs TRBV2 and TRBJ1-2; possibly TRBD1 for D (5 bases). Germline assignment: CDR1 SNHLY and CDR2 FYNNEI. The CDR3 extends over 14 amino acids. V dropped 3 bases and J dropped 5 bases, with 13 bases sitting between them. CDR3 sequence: CASSDPTAKYGYTF. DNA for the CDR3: TGTGCCAGCAGTGACCCGACAGCAAAATATGGCTACACCTTC.

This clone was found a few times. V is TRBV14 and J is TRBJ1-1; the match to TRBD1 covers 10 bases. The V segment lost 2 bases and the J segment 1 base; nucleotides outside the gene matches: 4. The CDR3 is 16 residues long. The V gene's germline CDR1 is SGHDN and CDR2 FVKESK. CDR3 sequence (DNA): TGTGCCAGCAGCCAAAGACAGGGGGCCGCGAACACTGAAGCTTTCTTT. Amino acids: CASSQRQGAANTEAFF.

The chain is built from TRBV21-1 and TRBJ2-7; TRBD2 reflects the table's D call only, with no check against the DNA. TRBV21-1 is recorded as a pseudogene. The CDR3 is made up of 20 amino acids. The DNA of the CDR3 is TGTGCCAGCAGCAAAGCGGGCAGACAACTTCTAGTACTAGATTCCTACGAGCAGTACTTC. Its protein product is CASSKAGRQLLVLDSYEQYF.

The CDR3 here is CASWVQGAETQYF. The CDR3 DNA reads TGTGCCAGCTGGGTTCAGGGGGCAGAGACCCAGTACTTC. The J gene is TRBJ2-5, the V gene TRBV28; TRBD1 matches at 8 bases. This CDR3 region has 13 residues. The J segment lost 4 bases and the V segment lost 8 bases, leaving 6 bases of the junction unmatched. Germline V gives CDR1 MDHEN, CDR2 SYDVKM.

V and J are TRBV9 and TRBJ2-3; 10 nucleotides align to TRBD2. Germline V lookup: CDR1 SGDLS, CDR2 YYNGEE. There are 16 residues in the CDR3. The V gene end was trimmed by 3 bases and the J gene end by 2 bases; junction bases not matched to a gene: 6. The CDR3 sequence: CASSGNSGGPTDTQYF. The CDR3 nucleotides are TGTGCCAGCAGCGGAAATAGCGGGGGGCCCACAGATACGCAGTATTTT.

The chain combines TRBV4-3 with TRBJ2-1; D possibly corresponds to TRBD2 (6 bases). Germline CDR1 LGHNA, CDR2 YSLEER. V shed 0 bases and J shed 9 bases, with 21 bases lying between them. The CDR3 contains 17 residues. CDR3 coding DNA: TGCGCCAGCAGCCAAGAAAGAGCAAGGGACTCCAGAGGTGAGCAGTTCTTC. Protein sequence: CASSQERARDSRGEQFF.

The CDR3 here is CSASRDRGQRETQYF. CDR3 nucleotide sequence: TGCAGTGCTAGTCGGGACAGGGGGCAAAGAGAGACCCAGTACTTC. V gene TRBV20-1 combines with J gene TRBJ2-5, with 12 bases identical to TRBD1. CDR3 length: 15 amino acids. From germline, CDR1 is DFQATT and CDR2 SNEGSKA (reference sequence). Germline trimming cut 3 bases from V and 4 bases from J; bases unmatched to any gene: 6.